This T cell receptor (beta chain) was recorded in a study of long-term antiretroviral therapy in people with HIV. Note on this clone: Its specificity is unknown.

Germline loops: CDR1 SEHNR, CDR2 FQNEAQ (reference sequence). V lost 3 bases to trimming and J lost 1 base, with 6 bases between them. This CDR3 region has 14 residues. Study-wide results and limits: HIV repertoire CDR3 lengths ranged less widely than those of controls. At every time point, clones expanded before ART dominated the repertoire.

immunoSEQ v3.0 was run at survey level. Per-sample TRB depth target: about 40,000-55,000 T-cell genomes. The assay was immunoSEQ multiplex PCR, and TCRdb's table has in-frame clones only and misses some. This sample has about 18,000 clones, with roughly 80% found just once. Per donor, at least one pre-ART and at least two post-ART PBMC samples were obtained. The receptor's source is a woman aged 18-29 years with HIV. The chain combines TRBV7-9 with TRBJ2-2, with D hard to call. This specimen was unsorted PBMCs, taken 0.6 years after starting antiretroviral therapy. CDR3 loop: CASSFAVNTGELFF. CDR3 nucleotide sequence: TGTGCCAGCAGCTTCGCCGTGAACACCGGGGAGCTGTTTTTT. Full variable domain (missing parts from reference TRBV7-9 and TRBJ2-2): DTGVSQNPRHKITKRGQNVTFRCDPISEHNRLYWYRQTLGQGPEFLTYFQNEAQLEKSRLLSDRFSAERPKGSFSTLEIQRTEQGDSAMYLCASSFAVNTGELFFGEGSRLTVL.